This T cell receptor beta chain was recorded in a study of PD-1 blockade in classical Hodgkin lymphoma. No patient escaped relapse after autologous stem cell transplantation, and brentuximab vedotin exposure varied. With respect to this clone: Its antigen remains unidentified.

General study results and limits: TCR diversity at baseline was reported to be reduced in newly diagnosed patients relative to healthy donors. It was CD4+ TCR diversity, not CD8+, that rose significantly by C4D1.

Assay: immunoSEQ multiplex PCR; the TCRdb copy retains only in-frame clones and omits some. The sample yields over 25,000 clones, about nine tenths seen once. The CDR3 sequence is 14 residues long. Germline V gene sequence: CDR1 SGHNT, CDR2 YYREEE (reference sequence). V lost 0 bases to trimming and J lost 7 bases; unmatched junction nucleotides: 6. The source is a human donor with classical Hodgkin lymphoma. The input for sequencing was peripheral blood mononuclear cells (PBMCs), taken at baseline. This rearrangement joins TRBV5-4 to TRBJ1-2; 7 nucleotides line up with TRBD1. The CDR3 DNA follows: TGTGCCAGCAGCTTGGAGGCAGGGGGAATTGGCTACACCTTC. It yields the protein CASSLEAGGIGYTF.